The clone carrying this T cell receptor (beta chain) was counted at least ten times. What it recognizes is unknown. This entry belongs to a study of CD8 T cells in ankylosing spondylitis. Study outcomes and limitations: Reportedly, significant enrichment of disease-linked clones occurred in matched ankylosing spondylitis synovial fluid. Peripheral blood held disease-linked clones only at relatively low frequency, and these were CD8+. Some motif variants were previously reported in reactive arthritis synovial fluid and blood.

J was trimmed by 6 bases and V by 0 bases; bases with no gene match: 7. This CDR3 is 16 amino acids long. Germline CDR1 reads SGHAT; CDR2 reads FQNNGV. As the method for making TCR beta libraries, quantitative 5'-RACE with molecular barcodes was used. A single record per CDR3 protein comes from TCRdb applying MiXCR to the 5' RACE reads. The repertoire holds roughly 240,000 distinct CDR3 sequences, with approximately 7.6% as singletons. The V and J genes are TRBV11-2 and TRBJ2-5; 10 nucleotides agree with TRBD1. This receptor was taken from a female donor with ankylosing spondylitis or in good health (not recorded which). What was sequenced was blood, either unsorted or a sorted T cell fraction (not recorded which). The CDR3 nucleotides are TGTGCCAGCAGCTTAGATCGGGGACAGGGGTTAAAGACCCAGTACTTC. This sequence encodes CASSLDRGQGLKTQYF.